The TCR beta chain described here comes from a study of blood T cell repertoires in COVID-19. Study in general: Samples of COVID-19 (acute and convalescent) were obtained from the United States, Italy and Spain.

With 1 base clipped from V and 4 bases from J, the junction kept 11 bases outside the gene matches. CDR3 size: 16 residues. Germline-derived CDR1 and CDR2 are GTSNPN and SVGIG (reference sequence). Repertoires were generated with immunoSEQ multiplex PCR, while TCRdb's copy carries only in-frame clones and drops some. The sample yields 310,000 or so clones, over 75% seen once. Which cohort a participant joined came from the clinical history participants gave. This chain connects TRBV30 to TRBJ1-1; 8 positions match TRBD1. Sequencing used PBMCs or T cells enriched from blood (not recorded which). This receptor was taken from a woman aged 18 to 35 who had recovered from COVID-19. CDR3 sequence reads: CAWSDTALTGGTEAFF. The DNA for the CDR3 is TGTGCCTGGAGTGATACCGCCTTAACAGGGGGCACTGAAGCTTTCTTT.